The sequence of this T cell receptor (beta chain) was determined in a study of response to subunit inactivated influenza vaccine. Overall study results and limits: The authors suggested that every seasonal influenza vaccination recruits few new T cells.

TCRdb re-analysed the RT-PCR reads in MiXCR, keeping a single row per CDR3 protein. The table has about 520,000 distinct CDR3 sequences, under 8.5% seen once. This clonotype was picked up a small number of times. The antigen is undetermined. The CDR3 is 14 residues long. The trim removed 7 bases at V and 5 bases at J, leaving 6 bases unmatched. Per the germline V gene, CDR1 is ENHRY and CDR2 is SYGVKD. The V and J genes are TRBV10-3 and TRBJ2-1; 9 bases agree with TRBD1. The source is a man between 50 and 75 years old who received an inactivated influenza vaccine. Specimen: PBMCs from blood, collected less than 25 months after vaccination. DNA of the CDR3: TGTGCCATCAACTCGGGACAGGGCCACAATGAGCAGTTCTTC. It is translated as CAINSGQGHNEQFF.